The 28 T cell receptor beta chains reported below all come from one sample, sequenced in a study of blood T cell repertoires in COVID-19. Using immunoSEQ multiplex PCR, the repertoire was profiled, and TCRdb retains in-frame clones only, with some absent. The sample shows 180,000 or so clones, roughly 82% of them seen only once. Sequenced: PBMCs or T cells enriched from blood (not recorded which). Receptor source: a man aged 45-65 years who had recovered from COVID-19.

The rearrangement uses TRBV4-2 and TRBJ1-4, with a possible D match to TRBD1 (6 bases). CDR1 LGHNA and CDR2 YNFKEQ come from the germline V gene. Deletions cut 4 bases from V and 3 bases from J, with 21 bases between. The CDR3 sequence is 18 residues long. The CDR3 spells CASSLEGGRAVANEKLFF. The DNA for the CDR3 is TGTGCCAGCAGCCTCGAAGGGGGAAGGGCTGTTGCTAATGAAAAACTGTTTTTT.

This clone was seen only a few times. V gene TRBV30 combines with J gene TRBJ2-2; D might be TRBD1 (5 bases). V lost 5 bases and J lost 7, with 17 bases in between. Germline-derived CDR1 and CDR2 are GTSNPN and SVGIG (reference sequence). There are 14 residues in the CDR3. CDR3 in amino acids: CAWRMPGQNGELFF. CDR3 sequence (DNA): TGTGCCTGGCGGATGCCTGGACAAAACGGGGAGCTGTTTTTT.

The chain uses TRBV14 and TRBJ2-5; D is perhaps TRBD1 (5 bases). The length of the CDR3 is 12 residues. The germline V gene has CDR1 SGHDN and CDR2 FVKESK. Trimming left V 10 bases short and J 5 bases short, with 14 bases between. The CDR3, as DNA: TGTGCCACCTCAGGGTACAGGGAGACCCAGTACTTC. Its translation: CATSGYRETQYF.

V gene TRBV20-1 combines with J gene TRBJ2-1, with D perhaps matching TRBD1 (5 bases). Germline V gene sequence: CDR1 DFQATT, CDR2 SNEGSKA (reference sequence). V lost 3 bases to trimming and J lost 10 bases, with 13 bases between them. The CDR3 loop spans 12 amino acids. CDR3 in amino acids: CSASGAIREQFF. CDR3 nucleotide sequence: TGCAGTGCTAGTGGGGCGATCCGGGAGCAGTTCTTC.

The chain links TRBV18 to TRBJ2-1; 10 nucleotides align to TRBD2. The V gene's germline CDR1 is KGHSH and CDR2 LQKENI. This CDR3 spans 16 amino acids. V lost 0 bases to trimming and J lost 5 bases; unmatched junction nucleotides: 4. CDR3: CASSPPNSGGDNEQFF. The CDR3 nucleotides read TGTGCCAGCTCACCACCGAACAGCGGGGGGGACAATGAGCAGTTCTTC.

This chain uses TRBV2 with TRBJ1-5; no reliable D call. The CDR3 is 15 residues long. V dropped 8 bases and J dropped 2 bases, with 16 bases sitting between them. In germline, CDR1 is SNHLY, CDR2 FYNNEI. The CDR3 here is CASGGSGSGNQPQHF. As DNA, the CDR3 is TGTGCCAGCGGAGGGTCCGGGAGCGGCAATCAGCCCCAGCATTTT. Based on the CDR3 plus reference TRBV2 and TRBJ1-5, the full variable domain is EPEVTQTPSHQVTQMGQEVILRCVPISNHLYFYWYRQILGQKVEFLVSFYNNEISEKSEIFDDQFSVERPDGSNFTLKIRSTKLEDSAMYFCASGGSGSGNQPQHFGDGTRLSIL.

The chain carries TRBV7-2 and TRBJ2-1; no clear D gene. Between the trimmed V and J ends, which lost 1 base and 5 bases, there was a span of 12 bases. Germline assignment: CDR1 SGHTA and CDR2 FQGNSA. The CDR3 totals 15 residues. The CDR3 loop is CASSLVGALNNEQFF. The CDR3 DNA sequence: TGTGCCAGCAGCTTAGTCGGAGCCCTTAACAATGAGCAGTTCTTC.

V gene TRBV7-9 combines with J gene TRBJ1-4, with 8 bases that match TRBD1. The CDR3 runs to 17 residues. Germline V lookup: CDR1 SEHNR, CDR2 FQNEAQ (reference sequence). Trimming cost V 5 bases and J 8 bases; bases outside gene matches: 16. CDR3: CASSGPKIQGAKEKLFF. The CDR3 region has the DNA TGTGCCAGCAGCGGCCCCAAAATCCAGGGGGCAAAGGAAAAACTGTTTTTT.

The chain has TRBV5-6 and TRBJ2-7; 7 bases are shared with TRBD2. The V segment lost 7 bases and the J segment 7 bases; nucleotides outside the gene matches: 20. The CDR3 has 16 residues. Per the germline V gene, CDR1 is SGHDT and CDR2 is YYEEEE. Here the CDR3 reads CASSSLGSGTLGEQYF. Here the CDR3 DNA reads TGTGCCAGCTCCAGCTTAGGAAGCGGGACCCTAGGGGAGCAGTACTTC.

The chain is built from TRBV14 and TRBJ2-7; 9 bases map to TRBD1. J was trimmed by 7 bases and V by 4 bases; bases with no gene match: 5. CDR1 is SGHDN, CDR2 FVKESK, per germline. The CDR3 is 13 residues long. DNA for the CDR3: TGTGCCAGCAGCCCTACAGACAGGGGGGAGCAGTACTTC. Amino acid sequence: CASSPTDRGEQYF.

The V call is TRBV28, the J call TRBJ1-2; D might be TRBD1 (6 bases). Trimming shortened V by 1 base and J by 0 bases, and 12 bases separated the two germline ends. There are 16 residues in the CDR3. Germline CDR1 and CDR2: MDHEN and SYDVKM. CDR3 amino acids: CASSLLPGAPNYGYTF. In nucleotides, the CDR3 is TGTGCCAGCAGTTTATTGCCAGGGGCCCCTAACTATGGCTACACCTTC.

This rearrangement joins TRBV19 to TRBJ1-5, with 8 bases lining up with TRBD1. V gave up 6 bases and J gave up 0 bases; unmatched junction bases: 7. Germline V gene lookup returns CDR1 LNHDA and CDR2 SQIVND (reference sequence). This CDR3 comprises 16 residues. CDR3 sequence: CASRTTGGHSNQPQHF. In nucleotides, the CDR3 is TGTGCCAGTAGGACAACAGGGGGACATAGCAATCAGCCCCAGCATTTT.

The V and J genes are TRBV28 and TRBJ2-7; possibly TRBD1 for D (6 bases). V was shortened by 7 bases and J by 5 bases, with 12 bases between the two germline ends. CDR3 length: 12 residues. Germline CDR1 MDHEN, CDR2 SYDVKM. CDR3 sequence (DNA): TGTGCCAGCAACATTCAGGGGAACGAGCAGTACTTC. As protein: CASNIQGNEQYF. The entire variable domain, with the rest obtained from reference TRBV28 and TRBJ2-7, is as follows: DVKVTQSSRYLVKRTGEKVFLECVQDMDHENMFWYRQDPGLGLRLIYFSYDVKMKEKGDIPEGYSVSREKKERFSLILESASTNQTSMYLCASNIQGNEQYFGPGTRLTVT.

The chain carries TRBV3-1 (or the pseudogene TRBV3-2) and TRBJ2-1; perhaps TRBD1 as D (6 bases). The CDR3 length is 15 residues. From germline, CDR1 is LGHDT and CDR2 YNNKEL (reference sequence). Trimming took off 0 bases at V and 6 bases at J, with 12 bases between the two ends. CDR3 loop: CASSQERGTLNEQFF. In nucleotides, the CDR3 is TGTGCCAGCAGCCAAGAAAGGGGGACCCTCAATGAGCAGTTCTTC.

The V gene is TRBV7-3, the J gene TRBJ1-1; D perhaps matches TRBD1 (6 bases). The V end was cut by 2 bases, the J end by 0 bases, with 10 bases between. CDR3 length: 15 residues. The germline V gene encodes CDR1 SGHTA and CDR2 FQGTGA. CDR3 amino acids: CASSLSPGVNTEAFF. In DNA form, the CDR3 reads TGTGCCAGCAGCTTATCTCCAGGGGTGAACACTGAAGCTTTCTTT. The complete variable domain, with remaining parts taken from reference TRBV7-3 and TRBJ1-1, reads GAGVSQTPSNKVTEKGKYVELRCDPISGHTALYWYRQSLGQGPEFLIYFQGTGAADDSGLPNDRFFAVRPEGSVSTLKIQRTERGDSAVYLCASSLSPGVNTEAFFGQGTRLTVV.

This sequence joins TRBV10-3 and TRBJ2-6; tentatively, D is TRBD1 (5 bases). From germline, CDR1 is ENHRY and CDR2 SYGVKD. The CDR3 totals 16 residues. With 3 bases removed from V and 2 bases from J, the gap between germline ends came to 11 bases. The CDR3 sequence is CAISEPAGTGANVLTF. CDR3 nucleotides: TGTGCCATCAGTGAACCGGCAGGGACTGGGGCCAACGTCCTGACTTTC.

The V call is TRBV28, the J call TRBJ2-1; no reliable D call. The CDR3 is made up of 15 amino acids. The V gene's germline CDR1 is MDHEN and CDR2 SYDVKM. V lost 3 bases to trimming and J lost 3 bases, with 12 bases between them. CDR3 amino acids: CASSLSLGGYNEQFF. In DNA, the CDR3 is TGTGCCAGCAGTTTGTCTCTCGGCGGCTACAATGAGCAGTTCTTC.

The V call is TRBV7-6, the J call TRBJ1-4, with a tentative D call TRBD1 (6 bases). V was pared by 5 bases and J by 6 bases, with 10 bases between. Germline V gives CDR1 SGHVS, CDR2 FNYEAQ. The CDR3 is made up of 13 amino acids. CDR3 protein: CASSPQGYEKLFF. The CDR3 DNA reads as TGTGCCAGCAGCCCCCAGGGGTATGAAAAACTGTTTTTT. Full variable domain (rest looked up from reference TRBV7-6 and TRBJ1-4): GAGVSQSPRYKVTKRGQDVALRCDPISGHVSLYWYRQALGQGPEFLTYFNYEAQQDKSGLPNDRFSAERPEGSISTLTIQRTEQRDSAMYRCASSPQGYEKLFFGSGTQLSVL.

The rearrangement links TRBV3-1 (or the pseudogene TRBV3-2) to TRBJ2-1; a weak D match, TRBD2 (5 bases). The CDR3 extends over 16 amino acids. Trimming stripped 2 bases from V and 9 bases from J, with 20 bases between. Germline-derived CDR1 and CDR2 are LGHDT and YNNKEL (reference sequence). This CDR3 reads CASSQHGIRTVGEQFF. The CDR3 DNA is TGTGCCAGCAGCCAACACGGGATTAGGACCGTTGGTGAGCAGTTCTTC.

This clone was seen once. This chain connects TRBV3-1 (or the pseudogene TRBV3-2) to TRBJ2-2, with 12 bases that match TRBD2. The germline CDR1 and CDR2 sequences are LGHDT and YNNKEL (reference sequence). This CDR3 spans 17 amino acids. J lost 7 bases, V lost 6 bases, and 12 bases had no gene match. The DNA for the CDR3 is TGTGCCAGCAGAAGAGGACTAGCGGGGACTCGGGGCGGGGAGCTGTTTTTT. This gives the protein CASRRGLAGTRGGELFF.

This clone was counted between two and nine times. The V and J genes are TRBV18 and TRBJ2-2; 8 bases map to TRBD2. Germline V lookup: CDR1 KGHSH, CDR2 LQKENI. The junction had 7 bases not matched to a gene; V was cut back by 1 base and J by 6 bases. This CDR3 has 16 residues. The CDR3 nucleotides read TGTGCCAGCTCACCACTCTCGGGAGGGCTATCCGGGGAGCTGTTTTTT. Protein sequence: CASSPLSGGLSGELFF.

V is TRBV15 and J is TRBJ2-3; 7 nucleotides align to TRBD1. Germline lookup yields CDR1 LNHNV and CDR2 YYDKDF (reference sequence). After removal of 0 bases from V and 0 bases from J, the junction contained 9 bases not matched to a gene. This CDR3 has 18 amino acids. The DNA of the CDR3 is TGTGCCACCAGCAGAGATCGGCCCGGGACAGATAGCACAGATACGCAGTATTTT. Amino acid sequence: CATSRDRPGTDSTDTQYF.

V and J are TRBV28 and TRBJ2-7; 7 nucleotides match TRBD1. V was clipped by 2 bases and J by 9 bases; unmatched bases: 4. The CDR3 covers 12 residues. CDR1 MDHEN and CDR2 SYDVKM come from the germline V gene. The chain's CDR3 is CASSLPRDRQYF. The CDR3 DNA is TGTGCCAGCAGTTTACCCCGGGACAGGCAGTACTTC.

V is TRBV5-4 and J is TRBJ1-5; D may be TRBD1 (5 bases). The V gene lost 4 bases and the J gene lost 4 bases, with 15 bases spanning the gap. Germline assignment: CDR1 SGHNT and CDR2 YYREEE (reference sequence). CDR3 length: 15 amino acids. The CDR3 loop is CASSTGTERNQPQHF. The CDR3 DNA is TGTGCCAGCAGCACCGGGACTGAGAGAAATCAGCCCCAGCATTTT.

This clone was picked up a small number of times. The chain couples TRBV2 to TRBJ1-5; 7 bases align to TRBD1. The CDR3 loop spans 14 amino acids. Trimming took 6 bases from V and 7 from J; bases not matched to a gene: 9. CDR1 and CDR2 (germline): SNHLY, FYNNEI. The CDR3 DNA follows: TGTGCCAGCAGAAGACAGGGATTTCGACAGCCCCAGCATTTT. It encodes CASRRQGFRQPQHF.

The chain is built from TRBV15 and TRBJ1-2; 10 bases are shared with TRBD1. Trimming took 0 bases from V and 6 from J; bases not matched to a gene: 4. This CDR3 spans 15 amino acids. Germline CDR1 and CDR2: LNHNV and YYDKDF (reference sequence). CDR3 in DNA: TGTGCCACCAGCAGAGAAAGGGGACAGGGGCATGGCTACACCTTC. Amino acids: CATSRERGQGHGYTF.

The chain carries TRBV20-1 and TRBJ1-2; D is ambiguous. The CDR3 runs to 11 residues. Trimming took 4 bases from V and 8 from J, leaving 11 bases between them. The germline gives CDR1 DFQATT, CDR2 SNEGSKA (reference sequence). The CDR3 sequence: CSAMDFFGYTF. The CDR3 DNA is TGCAGTGCTATGGACTTCTTCGGCTACACCTTC.

The chain has TRBV27 and TRBJ1-5; unclear D gene. The CDR3 contains 16 residues. In germline, CDR1 is MNHEY, CDR2 SMNVEV (reference sequence). Deletions cut 5 bases from V and 2 bases from J, with 16 bases between. CDR3 region: CASSRHPPEGNQPQHF. The CDR3 nucleotides are TGTGCCAGCAGTCGCCACCCGCCGGAGGGCAATCAGCCCCAGCATTTT.